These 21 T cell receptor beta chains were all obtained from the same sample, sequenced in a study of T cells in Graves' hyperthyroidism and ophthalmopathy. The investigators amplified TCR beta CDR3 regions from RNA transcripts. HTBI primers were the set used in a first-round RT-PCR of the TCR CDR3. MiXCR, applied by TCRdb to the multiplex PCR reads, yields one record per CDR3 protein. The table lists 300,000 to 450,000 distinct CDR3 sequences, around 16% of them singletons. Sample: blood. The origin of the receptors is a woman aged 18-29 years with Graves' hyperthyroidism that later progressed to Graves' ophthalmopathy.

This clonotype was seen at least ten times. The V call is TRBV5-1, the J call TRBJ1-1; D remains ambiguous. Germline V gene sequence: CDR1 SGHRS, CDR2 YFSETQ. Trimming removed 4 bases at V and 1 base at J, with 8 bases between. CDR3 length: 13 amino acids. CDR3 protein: CASSGQPNTEAFF. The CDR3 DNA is TGCGCCAGCAGCGGGCAGCCGAACACTGAAGCTTTCTTT.

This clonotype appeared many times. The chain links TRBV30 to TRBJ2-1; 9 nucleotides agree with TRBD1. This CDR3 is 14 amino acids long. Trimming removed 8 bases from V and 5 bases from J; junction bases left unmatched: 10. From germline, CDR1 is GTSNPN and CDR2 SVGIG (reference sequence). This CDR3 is CAGGQGRRNNEQFF. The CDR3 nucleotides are TGTGCCGGGGGACAGGGACGTCGGAACAATGAGCAGTTCTTC.

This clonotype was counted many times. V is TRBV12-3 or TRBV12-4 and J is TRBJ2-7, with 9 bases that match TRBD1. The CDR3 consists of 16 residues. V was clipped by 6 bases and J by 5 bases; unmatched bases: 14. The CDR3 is CASSQSVGQGTDEQYF. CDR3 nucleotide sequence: TGTGCCAGCAGCCAATCTGTGGGACAGGGTACCGACGAGCAGTACTTC.

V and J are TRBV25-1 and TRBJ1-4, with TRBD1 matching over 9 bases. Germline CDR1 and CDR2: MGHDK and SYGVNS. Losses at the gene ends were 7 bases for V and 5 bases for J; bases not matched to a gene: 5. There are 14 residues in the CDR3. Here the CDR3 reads CASNLGTGNEKLFF. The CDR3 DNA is TGTGCCAGCAATCTAGGGACAGGGAATGAAAAACTGTTTTTT.

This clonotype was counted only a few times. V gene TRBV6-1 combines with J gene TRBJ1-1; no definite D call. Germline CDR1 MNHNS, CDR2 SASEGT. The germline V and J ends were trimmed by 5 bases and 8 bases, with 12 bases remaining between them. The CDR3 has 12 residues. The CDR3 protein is CASSPSGPEAFF. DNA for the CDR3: TGTGCCAGCAGTCCTAGTGGCCCGGAAGCTTTCTTT.

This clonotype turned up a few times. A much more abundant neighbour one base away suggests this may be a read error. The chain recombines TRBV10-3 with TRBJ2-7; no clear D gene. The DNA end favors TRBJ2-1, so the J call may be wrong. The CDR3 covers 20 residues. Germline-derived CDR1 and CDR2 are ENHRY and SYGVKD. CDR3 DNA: TGTGCCATCAGTGAGTCGCTGATGAAGCCGGGCCCCACCACACCCTACGAGCAGTTCTTC. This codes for CAISESLMKPGPTTPYEQFF.

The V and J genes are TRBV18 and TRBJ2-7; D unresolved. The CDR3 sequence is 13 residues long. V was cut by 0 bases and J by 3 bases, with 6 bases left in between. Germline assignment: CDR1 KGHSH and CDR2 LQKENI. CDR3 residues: CASSPPKIYEQYF. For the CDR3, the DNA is TGTGCCAGCTCACCACCCAAAATCTACGAGCAGTACTTC.

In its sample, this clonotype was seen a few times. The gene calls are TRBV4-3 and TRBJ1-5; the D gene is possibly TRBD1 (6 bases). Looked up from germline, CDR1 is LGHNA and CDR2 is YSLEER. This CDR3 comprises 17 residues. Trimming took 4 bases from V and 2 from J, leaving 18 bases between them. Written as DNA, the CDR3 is TGCGCCAGCAGCCGATCGAGAGGGGGGAACGGCAATCAGCCCCAGCATTTT. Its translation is CASSRSRGGNGNQPQHF.

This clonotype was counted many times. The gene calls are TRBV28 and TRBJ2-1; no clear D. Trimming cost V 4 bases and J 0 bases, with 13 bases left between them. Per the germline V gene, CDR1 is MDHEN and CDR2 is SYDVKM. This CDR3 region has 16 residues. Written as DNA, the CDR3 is TGTGCCAGCAGTTCCTCTACAGAGACCTCCTACAATGAGCAGTTCTTC. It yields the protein CASSSSTETSYNEQFF.

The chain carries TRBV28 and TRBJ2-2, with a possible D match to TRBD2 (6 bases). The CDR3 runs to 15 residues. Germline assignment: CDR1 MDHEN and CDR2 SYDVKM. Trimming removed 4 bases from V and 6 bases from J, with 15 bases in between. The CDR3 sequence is CASSSRERIAGELFF. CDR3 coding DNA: TGTGCCAGCAGTTCACGGGAGAGGATTGCCGGGGAGCTGTTTTTT.

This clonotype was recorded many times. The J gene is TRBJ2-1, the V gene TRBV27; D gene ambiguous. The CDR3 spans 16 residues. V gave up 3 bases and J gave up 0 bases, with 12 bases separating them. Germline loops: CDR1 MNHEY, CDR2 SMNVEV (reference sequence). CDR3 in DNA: TGTGCCAGCAGTTTTCAGACCTATAGCTCCTACAATGAGCAGTTCTTC. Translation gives CASSFQTYSSYNEQFF.

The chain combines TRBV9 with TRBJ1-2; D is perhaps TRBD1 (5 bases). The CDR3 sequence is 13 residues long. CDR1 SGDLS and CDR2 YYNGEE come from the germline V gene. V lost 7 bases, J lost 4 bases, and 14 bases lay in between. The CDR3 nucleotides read TGTGCCAGCTCTCGGGCAGGGACCTATGGCTACACCTTC. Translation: CASSRAGTYGYTF.

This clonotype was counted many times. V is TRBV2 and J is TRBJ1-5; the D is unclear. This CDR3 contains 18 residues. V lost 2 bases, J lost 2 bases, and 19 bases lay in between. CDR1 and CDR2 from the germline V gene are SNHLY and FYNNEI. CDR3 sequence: CASSEPRLGLRGNQPQHF. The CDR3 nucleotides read TGTGCCAGCAGTGAACCACGGCTAGGTCTACGGGGCAATCAGCCCCAGCATTTT.

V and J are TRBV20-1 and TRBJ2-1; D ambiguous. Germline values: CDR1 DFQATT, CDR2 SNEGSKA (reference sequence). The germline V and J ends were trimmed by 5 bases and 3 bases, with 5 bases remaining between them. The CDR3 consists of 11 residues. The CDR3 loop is CSASDYNEQFF. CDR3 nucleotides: TGCAGTGCTTCCGACTACAATGAGCAGTTCTTC.

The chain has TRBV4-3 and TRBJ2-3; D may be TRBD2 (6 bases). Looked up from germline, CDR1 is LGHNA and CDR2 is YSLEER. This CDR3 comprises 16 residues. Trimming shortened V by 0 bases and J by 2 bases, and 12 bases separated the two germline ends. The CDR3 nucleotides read TGCGCCAGCAGCCAAGAACCGGGACTTAACACAGATACGCAGTATTTT. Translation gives CASSQEPGLNTDTQYF.

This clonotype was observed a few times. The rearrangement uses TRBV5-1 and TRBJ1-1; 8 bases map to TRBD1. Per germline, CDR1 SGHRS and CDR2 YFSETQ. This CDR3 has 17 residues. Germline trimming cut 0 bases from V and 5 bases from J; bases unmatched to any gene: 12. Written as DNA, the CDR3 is TGCGCCAGCAGCTTGGCTTCGTGGACAGGGCTTGGTACTGAAGCTTTCTTT. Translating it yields CASSLASWTGLGTEAFF.

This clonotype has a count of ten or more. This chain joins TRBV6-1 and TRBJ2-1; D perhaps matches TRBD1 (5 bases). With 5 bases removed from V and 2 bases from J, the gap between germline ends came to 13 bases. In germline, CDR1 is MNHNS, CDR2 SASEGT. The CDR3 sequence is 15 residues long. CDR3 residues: CASSYAQGAYNEQFF. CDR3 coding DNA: TGTGCCAGCAGTTATGCTCAGGGCGCCTACAATGAGCAGTTCTTC.

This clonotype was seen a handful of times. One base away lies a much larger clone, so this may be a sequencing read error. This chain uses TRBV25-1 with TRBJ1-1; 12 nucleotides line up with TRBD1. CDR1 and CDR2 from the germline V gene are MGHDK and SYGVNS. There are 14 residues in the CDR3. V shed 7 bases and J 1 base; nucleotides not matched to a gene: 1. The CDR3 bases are TGTGCCAGCAAGGGACAGGGGGCGAACACTGAAGCTTTCTTT. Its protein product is CASKGQGANTEAFF.

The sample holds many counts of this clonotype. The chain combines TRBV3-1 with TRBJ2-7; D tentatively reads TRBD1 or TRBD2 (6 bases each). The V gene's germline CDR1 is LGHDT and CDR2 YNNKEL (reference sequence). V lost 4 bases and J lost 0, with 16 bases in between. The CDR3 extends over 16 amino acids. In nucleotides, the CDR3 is TGTGCCAGCAGCCCTCGAGATAGGGGGGACTCCTACGAGCAGTACTTC. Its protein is CASSPRDRGDSYEQYF.

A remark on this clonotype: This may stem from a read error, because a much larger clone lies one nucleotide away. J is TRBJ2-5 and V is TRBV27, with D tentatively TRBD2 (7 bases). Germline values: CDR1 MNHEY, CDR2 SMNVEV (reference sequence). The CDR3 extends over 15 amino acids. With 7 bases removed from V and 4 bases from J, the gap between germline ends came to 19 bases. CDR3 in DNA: TGTGCCAGCAACCTGACAGGCAGGGAGGGAGAGACCCAGTACTTC. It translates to CASNLTGREGETQYF.

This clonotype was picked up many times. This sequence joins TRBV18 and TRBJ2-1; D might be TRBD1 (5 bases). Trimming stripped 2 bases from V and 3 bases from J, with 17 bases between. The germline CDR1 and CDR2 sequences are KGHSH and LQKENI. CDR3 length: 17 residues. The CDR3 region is CASSPRYRSYYYNEQFF. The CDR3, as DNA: TGTGCCAGCTCACCAAGATACAGGTCCTACTACTACAATGAGCAGTTCTTC.